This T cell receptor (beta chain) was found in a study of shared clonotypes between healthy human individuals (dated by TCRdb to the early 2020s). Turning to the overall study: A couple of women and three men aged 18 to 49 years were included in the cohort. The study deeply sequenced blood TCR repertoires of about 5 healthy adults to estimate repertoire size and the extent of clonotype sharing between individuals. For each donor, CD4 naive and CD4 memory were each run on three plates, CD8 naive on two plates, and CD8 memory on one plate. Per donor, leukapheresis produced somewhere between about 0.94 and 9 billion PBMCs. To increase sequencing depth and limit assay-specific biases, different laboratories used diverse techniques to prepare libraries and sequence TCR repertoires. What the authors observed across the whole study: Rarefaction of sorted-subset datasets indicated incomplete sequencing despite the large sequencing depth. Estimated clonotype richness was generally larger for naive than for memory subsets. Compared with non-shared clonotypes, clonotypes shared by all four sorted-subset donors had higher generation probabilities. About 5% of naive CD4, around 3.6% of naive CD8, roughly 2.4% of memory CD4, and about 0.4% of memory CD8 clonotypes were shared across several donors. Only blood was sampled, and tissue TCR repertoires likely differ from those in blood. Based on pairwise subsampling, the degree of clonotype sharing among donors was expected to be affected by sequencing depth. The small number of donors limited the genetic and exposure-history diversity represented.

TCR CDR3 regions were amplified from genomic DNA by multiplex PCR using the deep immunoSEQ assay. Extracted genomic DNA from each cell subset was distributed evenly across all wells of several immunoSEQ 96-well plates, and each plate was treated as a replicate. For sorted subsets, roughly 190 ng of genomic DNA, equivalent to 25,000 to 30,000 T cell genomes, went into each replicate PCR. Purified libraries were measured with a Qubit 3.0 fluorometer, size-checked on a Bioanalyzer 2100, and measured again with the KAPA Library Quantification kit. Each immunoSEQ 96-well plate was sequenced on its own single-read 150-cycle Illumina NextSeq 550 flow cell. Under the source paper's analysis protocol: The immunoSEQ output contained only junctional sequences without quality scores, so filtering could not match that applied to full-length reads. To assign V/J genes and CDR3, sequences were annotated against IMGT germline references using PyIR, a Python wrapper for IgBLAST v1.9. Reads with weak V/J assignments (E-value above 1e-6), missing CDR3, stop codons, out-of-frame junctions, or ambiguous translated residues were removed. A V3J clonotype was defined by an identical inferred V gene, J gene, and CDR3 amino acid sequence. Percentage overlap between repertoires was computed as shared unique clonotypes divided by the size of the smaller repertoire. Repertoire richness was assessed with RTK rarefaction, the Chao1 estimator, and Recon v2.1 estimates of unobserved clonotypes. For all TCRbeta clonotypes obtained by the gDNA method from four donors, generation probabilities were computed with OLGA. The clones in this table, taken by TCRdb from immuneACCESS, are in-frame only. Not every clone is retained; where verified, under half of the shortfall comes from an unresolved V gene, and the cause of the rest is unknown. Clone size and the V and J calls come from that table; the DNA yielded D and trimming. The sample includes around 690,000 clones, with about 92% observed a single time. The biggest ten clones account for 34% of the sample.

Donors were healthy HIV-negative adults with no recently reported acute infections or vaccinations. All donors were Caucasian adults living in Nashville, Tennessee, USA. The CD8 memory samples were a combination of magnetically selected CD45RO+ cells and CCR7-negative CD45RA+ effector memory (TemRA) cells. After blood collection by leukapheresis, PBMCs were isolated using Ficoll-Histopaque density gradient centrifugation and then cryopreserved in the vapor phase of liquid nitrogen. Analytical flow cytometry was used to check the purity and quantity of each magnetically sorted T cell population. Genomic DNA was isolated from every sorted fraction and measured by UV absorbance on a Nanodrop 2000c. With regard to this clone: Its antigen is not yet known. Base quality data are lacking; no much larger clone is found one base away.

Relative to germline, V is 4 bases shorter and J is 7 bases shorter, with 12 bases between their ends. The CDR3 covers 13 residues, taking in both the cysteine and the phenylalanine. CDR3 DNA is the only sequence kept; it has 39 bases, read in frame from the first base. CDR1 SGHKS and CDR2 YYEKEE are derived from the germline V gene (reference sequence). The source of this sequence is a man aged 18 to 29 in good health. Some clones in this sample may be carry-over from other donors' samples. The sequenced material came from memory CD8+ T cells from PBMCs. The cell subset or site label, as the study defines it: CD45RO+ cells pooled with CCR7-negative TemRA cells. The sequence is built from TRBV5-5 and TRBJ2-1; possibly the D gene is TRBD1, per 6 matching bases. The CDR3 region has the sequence CASSLGGRNEQFF. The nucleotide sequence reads TGTGCCAGCAGCCTTGGGGGCCGGAATGAGCAGTTCTTC.